This T cell receptor (beta chain) was observed in a study of T cells in Graves' hyperthyroidism and ophthalmopathy. V was cut by 0 bases and J by 5 bases, with 7 bases left in between. In germline, CDR1 is SGHTA, CDR2 FQGNSA. The CDR3 has 13 residues. TCR beta CDR3 regions were amplified from RNA transcripts. RT-PCR in the first round (using the HTBI primer set) targeted the TCR CDR3. Each CDR3 protein is one row after TCRdb ran MiXCR on the multiplex PCR reads. The sample shows 550,000 to 600,000 distinct CDR3 sequences, about a sixth of them seen only once. This clonotype was observed a few times. As yet, its antigen is unknown. Overall study findings and caveats: Among clonotypes expanded in thyroid above 0.001, most were also found in blood.

Hyperthyroidism, newly diagnosed and lasting under 2 months, affected patients aged 18 to 65. The TCR comes from a woman aged 18-29 years with Graves' hyperthyroidism. Sequences were obtained from blood. The chain joins TRBV7-2 to TRBJ1-2; a weak D match, TRBD1 (5 bases). The CDR3, as DNA: TGTGCCAGCAGCTTAGCGACAGATTATGGCTACACCTTC. Its protein product is CASSLATDYGYTF.